The text below deals with one T cell receptor beta chain. CDR3 length equals 15 residues. Trimming removed 5 bases from V and 2 bases from J; junction bases left unmatched: 7. Germline CDR1 SEHNR, CDR2 FQNEAQ (reference sequence). The data originate from a study of early T cells in non-severe SARS-CoV-2 infection. Turning to the study itself: Investigators sequenced bulk RNA drawn from unsorted whole blood, and chains remained unpaired.

From the 5' RACE reads, TCRdb called clonotypes with MiXCR, one entry per CDR3 protein. Of 46,000 or so distinct CDR3 sequences listed, 6% to 8.5% were seen once; the top ten hold roughly 8.5%. Specimen: whole blood. The source of this sequence is an adult who was a healthcare worker with PCR-confirmed SARS-CoV-2 infection or an uninfected control (not recorded which). The chain carries TRBV7-9 and TRBJ2-7; 9 nucleotides align to TRBD1. CDR3 loop: CASSPRQGGTYEQYF. Here the CDR3 DNA reads TGTGCCAGCAGCCCTAGACAGGGGGGGACCTACGAGCAGTACTTC.